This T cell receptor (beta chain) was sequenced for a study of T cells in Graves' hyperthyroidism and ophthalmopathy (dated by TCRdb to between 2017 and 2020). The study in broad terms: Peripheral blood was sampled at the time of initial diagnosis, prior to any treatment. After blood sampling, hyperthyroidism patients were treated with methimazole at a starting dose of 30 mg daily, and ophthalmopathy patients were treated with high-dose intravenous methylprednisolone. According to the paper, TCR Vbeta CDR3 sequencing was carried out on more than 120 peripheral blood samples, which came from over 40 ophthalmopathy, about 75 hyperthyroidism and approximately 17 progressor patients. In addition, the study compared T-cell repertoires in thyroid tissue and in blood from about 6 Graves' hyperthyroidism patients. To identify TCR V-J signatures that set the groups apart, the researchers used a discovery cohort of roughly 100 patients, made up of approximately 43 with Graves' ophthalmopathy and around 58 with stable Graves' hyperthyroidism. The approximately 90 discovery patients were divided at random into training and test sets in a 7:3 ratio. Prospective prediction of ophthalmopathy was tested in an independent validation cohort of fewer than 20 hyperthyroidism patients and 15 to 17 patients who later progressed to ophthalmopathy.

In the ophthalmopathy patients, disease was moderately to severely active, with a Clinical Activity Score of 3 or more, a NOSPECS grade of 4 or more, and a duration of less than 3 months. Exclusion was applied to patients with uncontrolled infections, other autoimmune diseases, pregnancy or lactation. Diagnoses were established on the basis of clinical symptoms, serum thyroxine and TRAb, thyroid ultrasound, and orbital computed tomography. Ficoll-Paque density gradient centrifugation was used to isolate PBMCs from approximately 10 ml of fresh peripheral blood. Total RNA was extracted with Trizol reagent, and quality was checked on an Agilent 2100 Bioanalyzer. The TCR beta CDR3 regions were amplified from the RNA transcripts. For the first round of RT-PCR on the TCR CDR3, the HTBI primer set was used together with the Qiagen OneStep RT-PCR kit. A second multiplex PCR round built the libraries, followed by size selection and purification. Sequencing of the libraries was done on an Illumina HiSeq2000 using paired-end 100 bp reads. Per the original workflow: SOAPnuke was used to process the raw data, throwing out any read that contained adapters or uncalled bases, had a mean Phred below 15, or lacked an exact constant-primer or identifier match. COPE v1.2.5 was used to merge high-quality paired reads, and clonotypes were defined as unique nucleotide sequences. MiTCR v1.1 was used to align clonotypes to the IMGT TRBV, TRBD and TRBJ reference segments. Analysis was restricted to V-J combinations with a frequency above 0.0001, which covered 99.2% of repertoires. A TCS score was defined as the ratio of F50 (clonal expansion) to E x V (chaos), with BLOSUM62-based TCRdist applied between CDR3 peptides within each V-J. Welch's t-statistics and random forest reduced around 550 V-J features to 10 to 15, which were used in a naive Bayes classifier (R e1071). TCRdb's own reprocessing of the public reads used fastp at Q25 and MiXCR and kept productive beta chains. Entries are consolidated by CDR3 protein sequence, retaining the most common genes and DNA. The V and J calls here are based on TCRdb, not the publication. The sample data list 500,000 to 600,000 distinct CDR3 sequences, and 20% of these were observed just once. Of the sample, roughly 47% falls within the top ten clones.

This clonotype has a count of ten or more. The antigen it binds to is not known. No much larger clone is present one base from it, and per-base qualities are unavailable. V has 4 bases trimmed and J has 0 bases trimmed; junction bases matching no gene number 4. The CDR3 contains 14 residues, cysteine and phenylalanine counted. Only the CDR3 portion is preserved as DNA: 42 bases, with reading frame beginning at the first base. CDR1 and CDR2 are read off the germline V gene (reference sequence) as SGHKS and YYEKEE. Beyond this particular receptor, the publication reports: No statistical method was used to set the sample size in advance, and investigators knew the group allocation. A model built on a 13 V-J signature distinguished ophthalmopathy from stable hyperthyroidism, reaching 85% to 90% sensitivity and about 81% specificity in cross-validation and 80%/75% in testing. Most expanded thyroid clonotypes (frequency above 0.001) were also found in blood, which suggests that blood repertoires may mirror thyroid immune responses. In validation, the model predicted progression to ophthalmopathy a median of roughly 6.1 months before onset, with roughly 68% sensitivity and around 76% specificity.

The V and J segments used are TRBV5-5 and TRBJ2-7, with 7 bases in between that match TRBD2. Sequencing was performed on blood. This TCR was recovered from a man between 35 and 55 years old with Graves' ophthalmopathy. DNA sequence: TGTGCCAGCAGCCCCGGGACTAACTCCTACGAGCAGTACTTC. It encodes CASSPGTNSYEQYF.